This entry is about one T cell receptor (beta chain). In the authors' workflow: The assay estimated nucleated cells by amplifying reference gene primers. TCRdb's table, derived via immunoSEQ multiplex PCR, lists solely in-frame clones and lacks some. That table gives V, J and clone size, and the DNA gave D and trimming. The sample yields about 250,000 clones, around 82% seen once. The data are from a study of blood T cell repertoires in COVID-19. J lost 7 bases, V lost 4 bases, and 5 bases had no gene match. The CDR3 covers 13 residues. Germline values: CDR1 SNHLY, CDR2 FYNNEI. The sample consisted of PBMCs or T cells enriched from blood (not recorded which). This sequence joins TRBV2 and TRBJ1-1; TRBD1 agrees at 8 bases. The sequence derives from a man aged 50 to 59 who had recovered from COVID-19. As DNA, the CDR3 is TGTGCCAGCAGTGGATCACAGGGGGTTGAAGCTTTCTTT. It is translated as CASSGSQGVEAFF.